This T cell receptor beta chain was sequenced for a study of T cell responses to AZD1222 COVID-19 vaccine. Libraries were prepared by immunoSEQ multiplex PCR; TCRdb keeps only in-frame clonotypes and omits some of them. This table has about 70,000 clones, roughly 86% appearing once. General study findings and limits: CD4 TCRs linked to vaccination spanned spike, dominating at 160-218 and 743-854. The study reported that nearly half of spike-specific TCRs target unmutated variant regions. Most donors were white British and more were female, and clonal diversity was possibly underestimated.

V lost 3 bases to trimming and J lost 3 bases; unmatched junction nucleotides: 7. Germline V gives CDR1 MNHNS, CDR2 SASEGT. This CDR3 contains 16 residues. As regards this clone: Antigen: not known.

This clonotype was sampled from an adult in good health. This sequence joins TRBV6-1 and TRBJ2-3, with 9 bases fitting TRBD2. The source material was peripheral blood, sampled on day 0 of MenACWY control vaccination. CDR3 DNA sequence: TGTGCCAGCAGTGACCTCGGACTAGCGTTAACAGATACGCAGTATTTT. Translated, it gives CASSDLGLALTDTQYF.